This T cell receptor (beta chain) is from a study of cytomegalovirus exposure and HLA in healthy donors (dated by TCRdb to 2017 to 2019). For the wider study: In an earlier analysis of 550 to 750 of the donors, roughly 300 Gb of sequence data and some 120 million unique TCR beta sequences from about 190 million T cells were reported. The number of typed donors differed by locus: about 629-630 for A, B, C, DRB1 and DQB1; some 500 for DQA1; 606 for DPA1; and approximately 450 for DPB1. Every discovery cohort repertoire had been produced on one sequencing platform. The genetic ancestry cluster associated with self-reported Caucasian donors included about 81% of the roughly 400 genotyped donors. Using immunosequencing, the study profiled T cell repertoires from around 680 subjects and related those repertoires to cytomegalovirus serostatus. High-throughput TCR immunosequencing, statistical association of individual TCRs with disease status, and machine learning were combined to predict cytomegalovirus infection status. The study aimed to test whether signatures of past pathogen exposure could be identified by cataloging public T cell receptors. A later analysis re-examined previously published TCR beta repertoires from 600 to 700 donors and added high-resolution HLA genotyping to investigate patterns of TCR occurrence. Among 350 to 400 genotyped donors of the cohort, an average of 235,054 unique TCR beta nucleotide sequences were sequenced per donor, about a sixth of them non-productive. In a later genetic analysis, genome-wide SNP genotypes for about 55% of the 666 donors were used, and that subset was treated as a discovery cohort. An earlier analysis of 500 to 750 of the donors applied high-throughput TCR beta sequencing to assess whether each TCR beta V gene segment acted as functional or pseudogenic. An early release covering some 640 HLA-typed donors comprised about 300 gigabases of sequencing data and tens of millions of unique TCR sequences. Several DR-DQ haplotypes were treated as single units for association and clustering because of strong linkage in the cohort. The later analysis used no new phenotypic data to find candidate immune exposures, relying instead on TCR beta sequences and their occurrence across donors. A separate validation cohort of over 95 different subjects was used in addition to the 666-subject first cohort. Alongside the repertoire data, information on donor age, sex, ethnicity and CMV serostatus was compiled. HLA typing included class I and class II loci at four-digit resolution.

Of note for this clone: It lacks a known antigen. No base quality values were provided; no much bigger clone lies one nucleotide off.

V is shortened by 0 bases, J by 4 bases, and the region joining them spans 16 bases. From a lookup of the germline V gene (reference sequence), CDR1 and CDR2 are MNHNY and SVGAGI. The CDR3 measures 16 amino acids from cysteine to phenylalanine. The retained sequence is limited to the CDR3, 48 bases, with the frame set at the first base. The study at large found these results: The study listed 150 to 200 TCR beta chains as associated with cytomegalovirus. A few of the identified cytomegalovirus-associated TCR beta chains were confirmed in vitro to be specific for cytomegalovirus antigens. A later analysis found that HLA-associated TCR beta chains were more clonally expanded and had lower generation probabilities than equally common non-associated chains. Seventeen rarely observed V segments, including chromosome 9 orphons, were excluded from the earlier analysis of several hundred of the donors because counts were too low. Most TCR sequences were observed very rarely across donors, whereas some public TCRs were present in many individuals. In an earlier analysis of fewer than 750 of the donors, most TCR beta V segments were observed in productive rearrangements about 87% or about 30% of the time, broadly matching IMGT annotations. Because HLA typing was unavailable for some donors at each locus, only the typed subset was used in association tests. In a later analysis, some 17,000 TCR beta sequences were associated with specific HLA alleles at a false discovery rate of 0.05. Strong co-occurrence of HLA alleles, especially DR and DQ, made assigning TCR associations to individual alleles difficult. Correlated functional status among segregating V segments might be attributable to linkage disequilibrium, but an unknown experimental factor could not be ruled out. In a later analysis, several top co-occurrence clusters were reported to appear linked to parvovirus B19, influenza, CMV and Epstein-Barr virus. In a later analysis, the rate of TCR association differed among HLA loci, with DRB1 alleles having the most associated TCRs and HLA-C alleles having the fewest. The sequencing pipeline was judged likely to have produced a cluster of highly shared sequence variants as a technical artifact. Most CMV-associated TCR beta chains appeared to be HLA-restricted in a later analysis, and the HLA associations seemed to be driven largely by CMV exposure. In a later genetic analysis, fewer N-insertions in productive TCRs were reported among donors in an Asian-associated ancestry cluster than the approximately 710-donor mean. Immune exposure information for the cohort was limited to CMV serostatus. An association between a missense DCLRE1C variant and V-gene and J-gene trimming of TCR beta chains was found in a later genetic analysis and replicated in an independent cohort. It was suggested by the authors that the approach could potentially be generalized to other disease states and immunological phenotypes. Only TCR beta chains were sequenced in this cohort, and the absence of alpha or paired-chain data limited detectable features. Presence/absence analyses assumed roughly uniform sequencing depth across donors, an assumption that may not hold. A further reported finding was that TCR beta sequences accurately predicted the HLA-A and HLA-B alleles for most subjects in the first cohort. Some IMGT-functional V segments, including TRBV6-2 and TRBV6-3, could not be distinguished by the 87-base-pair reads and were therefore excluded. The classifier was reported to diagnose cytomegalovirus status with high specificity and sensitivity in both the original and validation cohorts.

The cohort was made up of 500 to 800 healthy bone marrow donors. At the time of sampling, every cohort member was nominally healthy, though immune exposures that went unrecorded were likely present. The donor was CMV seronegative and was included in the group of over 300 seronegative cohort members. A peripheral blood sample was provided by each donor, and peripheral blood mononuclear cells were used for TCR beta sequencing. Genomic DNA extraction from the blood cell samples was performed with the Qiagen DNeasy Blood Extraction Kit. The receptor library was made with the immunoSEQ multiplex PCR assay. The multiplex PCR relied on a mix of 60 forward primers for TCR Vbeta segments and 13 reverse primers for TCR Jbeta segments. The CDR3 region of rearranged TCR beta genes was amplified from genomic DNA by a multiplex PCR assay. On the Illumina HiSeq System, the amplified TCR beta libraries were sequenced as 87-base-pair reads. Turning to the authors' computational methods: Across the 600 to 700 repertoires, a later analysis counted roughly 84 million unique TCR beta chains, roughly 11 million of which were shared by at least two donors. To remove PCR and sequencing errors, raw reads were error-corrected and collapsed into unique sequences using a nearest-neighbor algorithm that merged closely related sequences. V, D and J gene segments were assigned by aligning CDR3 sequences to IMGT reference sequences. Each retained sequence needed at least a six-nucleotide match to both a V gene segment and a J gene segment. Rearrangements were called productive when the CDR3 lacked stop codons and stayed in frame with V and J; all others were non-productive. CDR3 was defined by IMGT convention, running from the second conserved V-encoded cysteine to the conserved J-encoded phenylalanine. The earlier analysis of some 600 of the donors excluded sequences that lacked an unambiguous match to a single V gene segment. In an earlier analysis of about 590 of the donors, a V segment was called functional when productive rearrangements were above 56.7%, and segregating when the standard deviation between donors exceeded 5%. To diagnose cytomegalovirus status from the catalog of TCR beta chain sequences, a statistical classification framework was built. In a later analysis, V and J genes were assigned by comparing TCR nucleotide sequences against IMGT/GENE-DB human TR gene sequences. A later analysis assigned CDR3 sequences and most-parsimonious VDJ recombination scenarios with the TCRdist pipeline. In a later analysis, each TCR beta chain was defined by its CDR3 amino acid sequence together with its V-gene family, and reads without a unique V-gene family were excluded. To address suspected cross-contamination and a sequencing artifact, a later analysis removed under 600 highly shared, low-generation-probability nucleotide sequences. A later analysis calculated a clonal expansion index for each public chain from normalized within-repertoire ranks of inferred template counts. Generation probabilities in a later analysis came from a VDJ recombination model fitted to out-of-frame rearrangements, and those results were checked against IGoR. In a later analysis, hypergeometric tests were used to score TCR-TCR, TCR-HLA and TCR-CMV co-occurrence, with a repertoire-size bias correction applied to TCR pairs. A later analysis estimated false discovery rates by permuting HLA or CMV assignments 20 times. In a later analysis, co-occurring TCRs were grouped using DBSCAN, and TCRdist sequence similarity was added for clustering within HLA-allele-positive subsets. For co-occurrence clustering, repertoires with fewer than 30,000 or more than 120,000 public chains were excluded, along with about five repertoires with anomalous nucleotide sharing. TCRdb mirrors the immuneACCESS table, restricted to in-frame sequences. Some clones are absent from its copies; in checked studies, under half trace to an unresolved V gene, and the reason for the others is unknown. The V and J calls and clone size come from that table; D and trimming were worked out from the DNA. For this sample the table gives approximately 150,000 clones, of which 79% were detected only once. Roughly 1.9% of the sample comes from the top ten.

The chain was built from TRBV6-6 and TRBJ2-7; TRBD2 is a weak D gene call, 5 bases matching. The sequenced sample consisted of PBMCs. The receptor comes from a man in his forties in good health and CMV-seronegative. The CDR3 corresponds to CASSYSTPSRQYEQYF. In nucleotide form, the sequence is TGTGCCAGCAGTTACTCGACCCCTAGCAGACAATACGAGCAGTACTTC.